The present entry profiles one T cell receptor (beta chain) with its context. Its antigen is not identified. The sample is drawn from a study of cytomegalovirus exposure and HLA in healthy donors. Overall study context: The Caucasian-associated ancestry cluster held about 80% of 300 to 450 genotyped donors. Study-level results: In terms of immune exposure information, only CMV serostatus was available. Most TCRs appeared rarely, but some public TCRs recurred in many donors.

The PCR employed 60 Vbeta primers together with 13 Jbeta primers. Sequencing used immunoSEQ multiplex PCR; TCRdb keeps in-frame clones, though not all of them. The sample has some 130,000 clones, approximately 83% seen once. The TCR sequence derives from a man aged 35 to 55 in good health and CMV-seronegative. Sequenced sample: PBMCs.

The CDR3 nucleotides are TGTGCCAGCAGCCACCCTGGTAGCGTCACCTACGAGCAGTACTTC. Its protein is CASSHPGSVTYEQYF. This rearrangement joins TRBV7-6 to TRBJ2-7; D might be TRBD2 (5 bases). The V gene's germline CDR1 is SGHVS and CDR2 FNYEAQ. V was clipped by 5 bases and J by 2 bases, with 16 bases between them. CDR3 size: 15 residues.